Each of the 24 T cell receptor beta chains below was sequenced from the same sample in a study of regulatory T cells in long-lasting Graves disease (dated by TCRdb to about 2021). Preparation of the library involved multiplex PCR. The sequencer listed for this sample is Illumina HiSeq 4000. To build TCR beta libraries, CDR3 regions were amplified by Arm-PCR using iRepertoire HTBI primers. TCRdb trimmed the raw reads at Q25, called clones with MiXCR and kept productive beta chains. Every distinct CDR3 protein forms one entry, paired with its most common genes and DNA. The sample data list roughly 610,000 distinct CDR3 sequences, and about 16% of these were observed just once. Around 11% of the sample is held by the ten biggest clonotypes. The time point label of this sample denotes: newly diagnosed GD, antithyroid drugs for less than 3 months. RNA was extracted from PBMCs in TRIzol for both TCR sequencing and RNA sequencing.

The sample was also linked to a second study, of T cells in Graves' hyperthyroidism and ophthalmopathy.

The specimen was peripheral blood mononuclear cells (PBMCs), collected at new diagnosis, from a patient treated with antithyroid drugs. The receptors here all came from a man between 18 and 35 years old with Graves disease. Donor details come from another sample of the same person, matched by shared clones.

This rearrangement joins TRBV5-8 to TRBJ2-7; no reliable D call. Germline CDR1 reads SGHTS; CDR2 reads YDEGEE. This CDR3 comprises 11 residues. V shed 2 bases and J shed 6 bases, with 6 bases lying between them. CDR3 residues: CASSFCFEQYF. The CDR3 DNA follows: TGTGCCAGCAGCTTTTGTTTCGAGCAGTACTTC.

CDR3 region: CASSSTGDQPQHF. CDR3 DNA: TGTGCCAGCTCATCGACAGGGGATCAGCCCCAGCATTTT. This rearrangement joins TRBV18 to TRBJ1-5; 8 nucleotides line up with TRBD1. The V and J ends lost 5 bases and 5 bases, in that order; junction bases with no gene match: 2. The CDR3 covers 13 residues. Germline-derived CDR1 and CDR2 are KGHSH and LQKENI.

This clonotype was counted only a few times. Here the CDR3 reads CASSPGQGLVNNEQFF. The CDR3 nucleotides read TGTGCCAGCAGTCCCGGTCAGGGGCTCGTAAACAATGAGCAGTTCTTC. The chain combines TRBV28 with TRBJ2-1; TRBD1 is a possible D gene (6 bases). Germline CDR1 is MDHEN and CDR2 is SYDVKM. Between the trimmed V and J ends, which lost 5 bases and 5 bases, there was a span of 19 bases. This CDR3 contains 16 residues.

In its sample, this clonotype was seen many times. This sequence joins TRBV11-3 and TRBJ1-1; TRBD1 agrees at 8 bases. This CDR3 has 14 amino acids. CDR1 and CDR2 from the germline V gene are SGHNT and YENEEA. Trimming at V came to 5 bases and at J to 4 bases, leaving 6 bases not matched to a gene. The CDR3 region is CASSPRQGSTEAFF. DNA for the CDR3: TGTGCCAGCAGCCCTCGACAGGGGAGCACTGAAGCTTTCTTT. The whole variable domain, filled in from reference TRBV11-3 and TRBJ1-1, reads EAGVVQSPRYKIIEKKQPVAFWCNPISGHNTLYWYLQNLGQGPELLIRYENEEAVDDSQLPKDRFSAERLKGVDSTLKIQPAELGDSAVYLCASSPRQGSTEAFFGQGTRLTVV.

This clonotype was detected a few times. This rearrangement joins TRBV20-1 to TRBJ1-3; D possibly corresponds to TRBD1 (5 bases). Germline V gene lookup returns CDR1 DFQATT and CDR2 SNEGSKA (reference sequence). The CDR3 sequence is 13 residues long. Trimming cost V 6 bases and J 2 bases, with 11 bases left between them. The CDR3 loop reads CSALRGPGNTIYF. The CDR3 coding sequence is TGCAGTGCACTGAGGGGACCTGGAAACACCATATATTTT.

A few counts support this clonotype. One junction end does not reproduce the germline sequence, and a read error may be involved. The chain joins TRBV7-9 to TRBJ2-7, with 8 positions matching TRBD1. Germline V gives CDR1 SEHNR, CDR2 FQNEAQ (reference sequence). CDR3 length equals 14 residues. The DNA of the CDR3 is TGTGCCAGCAGCTCGGGACAGGATTCCTCCGAGCAGTACTTC. This translates into CASSSGQDSSEQYF.

This clonotype turned up a few times. The chain couples TRBV9 to TRBJ1-5, with D unclear. The V gene lost 0 bases and the J gene lost 7 bases, with 8 bases spanning the gap. Germline V CDR1 and CDR2: SGDLS, YYNGEE. The CDR3 totals 13 residues. The CDR3 DNA sequence: TGTGCCAGCAGCGTAGCTGGAGGGCAGCCCCAGCATTTT. Translation gives CASSVAGGQPQHF.

This sequence joins TRBV3-1 and TRBJ2-7; possibly TRBD1 for D (5 bases). The CDR3 has 17 residues. CDR1 and CDR2 (germline): LGHDT, YNNKEL (reference sequence). V lost 0 bases to trimming and J lost 0 bases, with 15 bases between them. CDR3 DNA: TGTGCCAGCAGCCAAGAGGGTGCAGGGCTGAGCTCCTACGAGCAGTACTTC. Protein product: CASSQEGAGLSSYEQYF.

In its sample, this clonotype was seen a few times. The rearrangement links TRBV4-1 to TRBJ2-7; 13 positions agree with TRBD2. Germline CDR1 is MGHRA and CDR2 is YSYEKL. The CDR3 length is 18 residues. Germline trimming cut 1 base from V and 6 bases from J; bases unmatched to any gene: 12. CDR3 loop: CASSQVQGLAGPEFEQYF. As DNA, the CDR3 is TGCGCCAGCAGCCAAGTTCAGGGACTAGCGGGACCTGAGTTCGAGCAGTACTTC.

The J gene is TRBJ2-2, the V gene TRBV6-1; D unclear. The CDR3 has 16 residues. CDR1 and CDR2 from the germline V gene are MNHNS and SASEGT. Trimming left V 6 bases short and J 3 bases short, with 17 bases between. CDR3 loop: CASSPLVQSHTGELFF. The CDR3 bases are TGTGCCAGCAGCCCCCTTGTGCAATCCCACACCGGGGAGCTGTTTTTT.

The rearrangement links TRBV30 to TRBJ1-5; the D is unclear. The CDR3 loop spans 17 amino acids. V lost 1 base to trimming and J lost 0 bases, with 16 bases between them. Germline CDR1 GTSNPN, CDR2 SVGIG (reference sequence). The CDR3 region has the DNA TGTGCCTGGAGTGGGTCCAGAACCCAATATAGCAATCAGCCCCAGCATTTT. This encodes CAWSGSRTQYSNQPQHF.

This clonotype was detected many times. The V gene is TRBV7-3, the J gene TRBJ2-1; a possible D gene is TRBD2 (6 bases). The V gene's germline CDR1 is SGHTA and CDR2 FQGTGA. CDR3 size: 13 residues. V was shortened by 4 bases and J by 9 bases, with 13 bases between the two germline ends. The CDR3 nucleotides read TGTGCCAGCAGCTCCCGACTAGTTAGTGAGCAGTTCTTC. Its protein is CASSSRLVSEQFF.

V gene TRBV30 combines with J gene TRBJ2-1; D gene ambiguous. Looked up from germline, CDR1 is GTSNPN and CDR2 is SVGIG (reference sequence). V was shortened by 8 bases and J by 7 bases, with 3 bases between the two germline ends. The CDR3 spans 8 residues. In DNA, the CDR3 is TGTGCCGGTAATGAGCAGTTCTTC. It is translated as CAGNEQFF.

In this sample, this clonotype turned up a few times. The chain carries TRBV29-1 and TRBJ2-1; 10 positions agree with TRBD2. V lost 1 base to trimming and J lost 7 bases; unmatched junction nucleotides: 10. The CDR3 is 16 residues long. Germline loops: CDR1 SQVTM, CDR2 ANQGSEA. The CDR3 sequence is CSVEGPSGRVTNEQFF. CDR3 sequence (DNA): TGCAGCGTTGAAGGACCAAGCGGGAGGGTTACTAATGAGCAGTTCTTC.

The rearrangement links TRBV20-1 to TRBJ2-7; TRBD2 aligns across 8 bases. The length of the CDR3 is 15 residues. Germline CDR1 reads DFQATT; CDR2 reads SNEGSKA (reference sequence). Losses at the gene ends were 3 bases for V and 0 bases for J; bases not matched to a gene: 7. The CDR3 protein is CSASHSGTNSYEQYF. Written as DNA, the CDR3 is TGCAGTGCTAGCCATAGCGGGACCAACTCCTACGAGCAGTACTTC.

This clonotype was seen at least ten times. The CDR3, as DNA: TGTGCCAGCAGCTTATATGGTAGCAATCAGCCCCAGCATTTT. Translating it yields CASSLYGSNQPQHF. The chain employs TRBV13 and TRBJ1-5; no definite D call. The germline CDR1 and CDR2 sequences are PRHDT and FYEKMQ (reference sequence). The CDR3 contains 14 residues. V lost 2 bases and J 0 bases, leaving 5 bases between the germline ends. Complete variable domain (other parts from reference TRBV13 and TRBJ1-5): AAGVIQSPRHLIKEKRETATLKCYPIPRHDTVYWYQQGPGQDPQFLISFYEKMQSDKGSIPDRFSAQQFSDYHSELNMSSLELGDSALYFCASSLYGSNQPQHFGDGTRLSIL.

This clonotype turned up a few times. The chain carries TRBV10-2 and TRBJ2-3; TRBD2 matches 7 bases. J gave up 2 bases and V 6 bases, and 5 bases lay outside the gene matches. Germline V gene lookup returns CDR1 WSHSY and CDR2 SAAADI. The length of the CDR3 is 14 residues. In nucleotides, the CDR3 is TGCGCCAGCAGCCTAGCGGCAAACACAGATACGCAGTATTTT. As protein: CASSLAANTDTQYF.

This clonotype was seen many times. V gene TRBV28 combines with J gene TRBJ2-7, with D perhaps matching TRBD1 or TRBD2 (5 bases each). Per the germline V gene, CDR1 is MDHEN and CDR2 is SYDVKM. V lost 6 bases to trimming and J lost 0 bases, with 18 bases between them. The CDR3 contains 16 residues. The CDR3 nucleotides are TGTGCCAGCAGCCTCCAGAGGGGCGATTCCTCCTACGAGCAGTACTTC. It codes for CASSLQRGDSSYEQYF.

As for this clonotype: One junction end disagrees with the germline gene, perhaps due to a read error. This chain links TRBV2 with TRBJ2-2, with TRBD2 matching over 8 bases. Per the germline V gene, CDR1 is SNHLY and CDR2 is FYNNEI. CDR3 length: 14 residues. The CDR3 loop is CASERGKNTGKLFF. The CDR3 DNA follows: TGTGCCAGCGAGCGGGGGAAAAACACCGGGAAGCTGTTTTTT.

This clonotype was seen only a few times. V is TRBV9 and J is TRBJ2-7; 7 bases fit TRBD1. CDR1 is SGDLS, CDR2 YYNGEE, per germline. The CDR3 runs to 16 residues. Germline trimming cut 4 bases from V and 2 bases from J; bases unmatched to any gene: 12. CDR3 nucleotide sequence: TGTGCCAGCAGCACTAACCCACAGGGGCTTACCTACGAGCAGTACTTC. Protein product: CASSTNPQGLTYEQYF.

This clonotype was seen many times. The chain employs TRBV12-3 or TRBV12-4 and TRBJ2-5, with 9 bases matching TRBD2. This CDR3 spans 13 amino acids. V lost 10 bases and J lost 5; bases outside the gene matches: 8. CDR3 in DNA: TGTGCCACTGCGGGAGGGTCTGGCGAGACCCAGTACTTC. This gives the protein CATAGGSGETQYF.

V usage is TRBV24-1 and J usage is TRBJ1-2; tentatively, D is TRBD1 (5 bases). Looked up from germline, CDR1 is KGHDR and CDR2 is SFDVKD. The CDR3 contains 11 residues. V was clipped by 9 bases and J by 8 bases, with 12 bases between them. CDR3 in DNA: TGTGCCACCTCCGGGGGTTTGGGCTACACCTTC. Translated, it gives CATSGGLGYTF.

This clonotype occurred many times. The chain combines TRBV6-2 or TRBV6-3 with TRBJ2-6; TRBD1 matches 7 bases. The CDR3 is made up of 18 amino acids. J gave up 4 bases and V 3 bases, and 12 bases lay outside the gene matches. Germline CDR1 is MNHEY and CDR2 is SVGEGT. CDR3 in DNA: TGTGCCAGCAGTTATGGGGACAGTACCTGGGACGGGGCCAACGTCCTGACTTTC. It encodes CASSYGDSTWDGANVLTF.

The table lists this clonotype with many counts. The rearrangement uses TRBV6-5 and TRBJ2-2; D unclear. Germline CDR1 MNHEY, CDR2 SVGAGI. CDR3 length: 12 amino acids. V was cut by 2 bases and J by 6 bases, with 4 bases left in between. CDR3 sequence reads: CASSYQAGELFF. CDR3 DNA sequence: TGTGCCAGCAGTTACCAGGCCGGGGAGCTGTTTTTT.